This TCR beta chain was identified during a study of blood T cells in healthy people across ages. Study details: For every two T cells, template switching captured about one barcoded beta molecule. Regarding the study as a whole: Both higher diversity and more naive CD4+ cells marked long-lived donors when set against aged donors.

A second PCR, run for roughly 7 to 12 cycles, used a sample-barcoded 5' primer plus a J-beta primer mix. Unique molecular identifiers of 12 random nucleotides labeled each cDNA. TCRdb ran MiXCR on the 5' RACE reads and lists one entry per CDR3 protein. The table has 700,000 or so distinct CDR3 sequences, roughly two fifths seen once. This clonotype was counted between two and nine times. Its antigen remains unidentified. The clonotype was recovered from an elderly man in good health. Sequenced material: blood.

The CDR3 coding sequence is TGCAGCGTTCGGTCCCCAGAGACCCAGTACTTC. This codes for CSVRSPETQYF. The genes are TRBV29-1 and TRBJ2-5; D ambiguous. Looked up from germline, CDR1 is SQVTM and CDR2 is ANQGSEA. V was pared by 5 bases and J by 4 bases, with 8 bases between. CDR3 length: 11 residues.